What follows is one TCR beta chain and its context. Its specificity is unknown. The CDR3 spans 14 residues. V was clipped by 6 bases and J by 5 bases, with 13 bases between them. In germline, CDR1 is SEHNR, CDR2 FQNEAQ (reference sequence). Using RNA transcripts as the source, TCR beta CDR3 regions were amplified. Researchers ran a first-round RT-PCR on the TCR CDR3 using the HTBI primer set. TCRdb reprocessed the multiplex PCR reads via MiXCR and lists one record per CDR3 protein. This table holds hundreds of thousands of distinct CDR3 sequences, around 15% found once. The data derive from a study of T cells in Graves' hyperthyroidism and ophthalmopathy. As for the study in general: Peripheral blood was acquired at first diagnosis, ahead of any therapy whatsoever.

Active moderate-to-severe ophthalmopathy, Clinical Activity Score at least 3, NOSPECS at least 4, under 3 months' duration. Study-level results: Also found in blood were most expanded thyroid clonotypes above 0.001. Ophthalmopathy, which appeared later, was predicted by the model a median around 6.9 months before onset.

The genes are TRBV7-9 and TRBJ1-4; a possible D gene is TRBD1 (5 bases). This clonotype was sampled from a man younger than 30 with Graves' ophthalmopathy. The sequencing input was blood. As DNA, the CDR3 is TGTGCCAGCAGAAAGACAGACAAAAATGAAAAACTGTTTTTT. Protein product: CASRKTDKNEKLFF.